This T cell receptor (beta chain) came from a study of blood T cell repertoires in COVID-19. This table comes from immunoSEQ multiplex PCR, and its TCRdb copy is limited to in-frame clones, with some not included. The table lists 250,000 to 300,000 clones, roughly 88% of them singletons. Everyone who took part was about 18 to 90 years old, and they came from about two dozen US areas. This CDR3 contains 15 residues. The V and J ends lost 0 bases and 3 bases, in that order; junction bases with no gene match: 4. Per germline, CDR1 KGHSH and CDR2 LQKENI. The J gene is TRBJ1-1, the V gene TRBV18; 7 bases are shared with TRBD1. The sequence derives from a woman aged 40 to 55 with acute COVID-19. Sequenced input: PBMCs or T cells enriched from blood (not recorded which). The CDR3 nucleotides are TGTGCCAGCTCACCACCATCAGGGGGGCACACTGAAGCTTTCTTT. It codes for CASSPPSGGHTEAFF.